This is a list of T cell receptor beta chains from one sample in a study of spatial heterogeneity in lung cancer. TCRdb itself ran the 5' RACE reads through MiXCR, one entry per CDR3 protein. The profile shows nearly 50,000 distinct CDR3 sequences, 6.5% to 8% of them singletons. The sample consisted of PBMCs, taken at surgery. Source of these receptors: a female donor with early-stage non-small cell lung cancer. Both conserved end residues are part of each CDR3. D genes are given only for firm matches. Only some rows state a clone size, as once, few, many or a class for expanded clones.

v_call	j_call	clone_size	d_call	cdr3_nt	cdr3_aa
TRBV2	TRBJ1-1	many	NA	TGTGCCAGCCGCCTGGGCAGGGGCACTGAAGCTTTCTTT	CASRLGRGTEAFF
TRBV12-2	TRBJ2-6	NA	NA	NA	CASRLGEGGDFGSGANVLTF
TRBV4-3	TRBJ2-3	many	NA	TGCGCCAGCAGCCAAGCAAAGGGCACCGATTACACAGATACGCAGTATTTT	CASSQAKGTDYTDTQYF
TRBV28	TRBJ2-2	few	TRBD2	TGTGCCAGCAGTCCTAGCGGGGGTGGCACCGGGGAGCTGTTTTTT	CASSPSGGGTGELFF
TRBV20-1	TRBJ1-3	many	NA	TGCAGTGCTAGGCGGGCCGACGGGCGCTCCGGAAACACCATATATTTT	CSARRADGRSGNTIYF
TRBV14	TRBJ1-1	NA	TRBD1	TGTGCCAGCAGCCTAAAACCGGGACAGGGGAACACTGAAGCTTTCTTT	CASSLKPGQGNTEAFF
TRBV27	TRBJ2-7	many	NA	TGTGCCAGCAGTTTGGGAGTTGACCCCGGCGAGCAGTACTTC	CASSLGVDPGEQYF
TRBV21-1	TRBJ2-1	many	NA	TGTGCCAGCAGCGCCCGCTGGACAGGGGAGATCTACGATGAGCAGTTCTTC	CASSARWTGEIYDEQFF
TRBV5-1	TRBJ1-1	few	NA	TGCGCCAGCAGCTCCGAAAGGCAGGGGAACACTGAAGCTTTCTTT	CASSSERQGNTEAFF
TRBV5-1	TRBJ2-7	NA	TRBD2	TGCGCCAGCAGCTTCGGGCGGGGGGCCTACGAGCAGTACTTC	CASSFGRGAYEQYF
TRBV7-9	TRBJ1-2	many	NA	TGTGCCAGCAGCCGAGGGAACTATGGCTACACCTTC	CASSRGNYGYTF